These T cell receptor beta chains were read from a single sample in a study of response to subunit inactivated influenza vaccine. TCRdb analysed the RT-PCR reads with MiXCR anew, one entry per CDR3 protein. Seen here are about half a million distinct CDR3 sequences, less than 8% observed once, and the top ten hold approximately 12%. The sequencing here drew on PBMCs from blood, taken about 24 months after vaccination. These receptors were obtained from a man between 50 and 69 years old who received an inactivated influenza vaccine. The CDR3 runs from the conserved cysteine through the conserved F or W. The D gene is left open where the match is weak. Clone size is given for some rows only: seen once, a few or many times, or a class if the clone is expanded.

-,TRBV10-3,-,TRBJ2-5,CAISGSQETQYF,TGTGCCATCAGTGGAAGTCAAGAGACCCAGTACTTC
few,TRBV6-5,TRBD1,TRBJ2-7,CASRDSTYEQYF,TGTGCCAGCCGGGACAGTACCTACGAGCAGTACTTC
few,TRBV3-1,-,TRBJ1-5,CASSQGGSGNQPQHF,TGTGCCAGCAGCCAAGGGGGCAGCGGCAATCAGCCCCAGCATTTT
many,TRBV20-1,-,TRBJ1-3,CSARDSILGSGNTIYF,TGCAGTGCTAGAGACTCCATACTGGGCTCTGGAAACACCATATATTTT
-,TRBV10-1,-,TRBJ1-1,CASSAAQGTEAFF,TGCGCCAGCAGTGCAGCCCAAGGCACTGAAGCTTTCTTT
few,TRBV5-1,-,TRBJ2-7,CASSLDTLRSAYEQYF,TGCGCCAGCAGCTTGGACACGCTACGGTCTGCCTACGAGCAGTACTTC
-,TRBV20-1,TRBD2,TRBJ2-2,CCARLGLAGGYGELFF,TGCTGTGCTAGACTAGGACTAGCGGGAGGTTACGGGGAGCTGTTTTTT
-,TRBV7-3,-,TRBJ2-7,CASSDNGIEQYF,TGTGCCAGCAGCGATAACGGCATCGAGCAGTACTTC
-,TRBV4-3,-,TRBJ1-2,CASSTQDSGWGGYTF,TGCGCCAGCAGCACACAGGACAGTGGTTGGGGGGGCTACACCTTC
-,TRBV12-3/TRBV12-4,-,TRBJ1-5,CASSSSGNQPQHF,TGTGCCAGCAGCAGTTCTGGTAATCAGCCCCAGCATTTT
few,TRBV6-2/TRBV6-3,TRBD1,TRBJ1-5,CASSSGTGYGQPQHF,TGTGCCAGCAGCTCTGGGACAGGGTATGGTCAGCCCCAGCATTTT
-,TRBV9,TRBD2,TRBJ2-1,CASSGASGRSVGEQFF,TGTGCCAGCAGCGGTGCTAGCGGGAGGTCGGTCGGTGAGCAGTTCTTC
many,TRBV12-3/TRBV12-4,-,TRBJ1-2,CASSTSSYGYTF,TGTGCCAGCAGCACCTCGTCCTATGGCTACACCTTC
-,TRBV5-1,-,TRBJ2-2,CASSLSGITGELFF,TGCGCCAGCAGCTTGTCGGGAATCACCGGGGAGCTGTTTTTT
few,TRBV4-3,-,TRBJ1-2,CASSQKWGTDYGYTF,TGCGCCAGCAGCCAAAAGTGGGGAACAGACTATGGCTACACCTTC
few,TRBV6-4,TRBD1,TRBJ1-1,CASSDNEGQEAFF,TGTGCCAGCAGCGACAACGAGGGACAGGAAGCTTTCTTT